This entry is about one TCR beta chain. The sample originates from a study of cytomegalovirus exposure and HLA in healthy donors. 60 Vbeta and 13 Jbeta primers were used in PCR. The assay was immunoSEQ multiplex PCR, and TCRdb's table has in-frame clones only and misses some. The sample gives fewer than 150,000 clones, 75% to 85% of which show up once; 8.5% to 10% is in the top ten. Germline V gene lookup returns CDR1 SGHTA and CDR2 FQGTGA. V was shortened by 4 bases and J by 2 bases, with 8 bases between the two germline ends. The CDR3 totals 13 residues. This TCR was sampled from a female donor in good health and CMV-seropositive. Sequenced: PBMCs. The V call is TRBV7-3, the J call TRBJ2-5; D remains ambiguous. The CDR3 bases are TGTGCCAGCAGCTCCCGAACTCAAGAGACCCAGTACTTC. It encodes CASSSRTQETQYF.